This T cell receptor beta chain was sequenced for a study of cytomegalovirus exposure and HLA in healthy donors. Study-wide results and limits: Researchers reported that a few CMV-associated chains were confirmed in vitro as CMV antigen-specific.

As for this clone: The antigen is not known.

From germline, CDR1 is SEHNR and CDR2 FQNEAQ (reference sequence). V lost 6 bases and J lost 6, with 14 bases in between. The CDR3 sequence is 13 residues long. The PCR ran on 60 Vbeta and 13 Jbeta primers. The assay was immunoSEQ multiplex PCR, and TCRdb's table has in-frame clones only and misses some. The sample records 150,000 to 160,000 clones, about 85% being singletons. This sequence was found in a woman under 30 in good health and CMV-seronegative. The rearrangement links TRBV7-9 to TRBJ1-2; D not certain. The sample comprised PBMCs. The CDR3 bases are TGTGCCAGCAGTTGTGACATGAGCAATGGCTACACCTTC. Translating gives CASSCDMSNGYTF.